One and the same sample provided the 28 T cell receptor beta chains below, sequenced in a study of cytomegalovirus exposure and HLA in healthy donors. Use of 60 Vbeta and 13 Jbeta primers characterized the PCR. Clones were read by immunoSEQ multiplex PCR, and TCRdb kept only the in-frame ones, dropping some. Here the sample spans 150,000 to 160,000 clones, 80% being singletons. Material: PBMCs. The receptors stem from a man younger than 40 in good health and CMV-seropositive.

V is TRBV19 and J is TRBJ1-5; the D is unclear. Trimming took off 5 bases at V and 2 bases at J, with 16 bases between the two ends. The CDR3 loop spans 16 amino acids. In germline, CDR1 is LNHDA, CDR2 SQIVND (reference sequence). The CDR3 sequence: CASSLTIDSRNQPQHF. CDR3 bases: TGTGCCAGTAGTCTCACAATAGACTCCCGCAATCAGCCCCAGCATTTT.

This chain uses TRBV2 with TRBJ2-1, with D perhaps TRBD1 (6 bases). V was trimmed by 4 bases and J by 15 bases, leaving 16 bases between them. The germline V gene has CDR1 SNHLY and CDR2 FYNNEI. The CDR3 has 12 amino acids. The CDR3 coding sequence is TGTGCCAGCAGTGCCGTACAGGGATTTCGGTTCTTC. Protein product: CASSAVQGFRFF.

This clone was seen repeatedly, ten times or more. The rearrangement uses TRBV25-1 and TRBJ2-1, with TRBD1 identical over 7 bases. V lost 4 bases, J lost 8 bases, and 8 bases stayed unmatched. In germline, CDR1 is MGHDK, CDR2 SYGVNS. The CDR3 covers 14 residues. The CDR3 loop reads CASSVPGQRDEQFF. CDR3 nucleotide sequence: TGTGCCAGCAGTGTTCCGGGACAGAGGGATGAGCAGTTCTTC.

The V and J genes are TRBV10-3 and TRBJ1-3; the D gene is possibly TRBD1 (5 bases). The CDR3 runs to 16 residues. V gave up 5 bases and J gave up 0 bases, with 14 bases separating them. Per germline, CDR1 ENHRY and CDR2 SYGVKD. CDR3 region: CAISYSRGSSGNTIYF. Written as DNA, the CDR3 is TGTGCCATCAGTTATTCTAGGGGAAGCTCTGGAAACACCATATATTTT.

The chain uses TRBV6-7 and TRBJ2-7; TRBD1 matches 12 bases. TRBV6-7 is placed among ORFs of uncertain function. J gave up 6 bases and V 0 bases, and 9 bases lay outside the gene matches. The CDR3 length is 17 residues. The CDR3 nucleotides read TGTGCCAGCAGTTACTCAACCTGGGACAGGGGGCCTTTCGAGCAGTACTTC. Amino acids: CASSYSTWDRGPFEQYF.

The chain carries TRBV28 and TRBJ2-1; TRBD1 matches 7 bases. The trim removed 3 bases at V and 7 bases at J, leaving 6 bases unmatched. The CDR3 has 14 amino acids. The germline CDR1 and CDR2 sequences are MDHEN and SYDVKM. The CDR3 nucleotides are TGTGCCAGCAGTTTGGAACAGGGGTGGAATGAGCAGTTCTTC. Translated: CASSLEQGWNEQFF.

The V and J genes are TRBV28 and TRBJ2-1, with TRBD2 matching 13 bases. The V gene's germline CDR1 is MDHEN and CDR2 SYDVKM. V shed 6 bases and J 9 bases; nucleotides not matched to a gene: 5. This CDR3 contains 14 residues. CDR3 residues: CASSLGLAGAEQFF. The CDR3 DNA follows: TGTGCCAGCAGCCTCGGACTAGCGGGAGCTGAGCAGTTCTTC.

A few counts support this clone. J is TRBJ1-4 and V is TRBV4-1; D unclear. CDR1 and CDR2 (germline): MGHRA, YSYEKL. CDR3 length: 15 residues. V dropped 0 bases and J dropped 4 bases, with 9 bases sitting between them. The CDR3 sequence: CASSQDPRSNEKLFF. As DNA, the CDR3 is TGCGCCAGCAGCCAAGATCCACGCAGTAATGAAAAACTGTTTTTT.

The chain employs TRBV5-1 and TRBJ2-7; 10 bases fit TRBD1. The J segment lost 2 bases and the V segment lost 2 bases, leaving 10 bases of the junction unmatched. Germline V CDR1 and CDR2: SGHRS, YFSETQ. This CDR3 region has 17 residues. CDR3 nucleotides: TGCGCCAGCAGCTTACGGGACAGGGGAGGGGAGACCTACGAGCAGTACTTC. It yields the protein CASSLRDRGGETYEQYF.

The chain employs TRBV28 and TRBJ2-1; 8 bases match TRBD2. The CDR3 has 12 residues. The germline V gene encodes CDR1 MDHEN and CDR2 SYDVKM. V dropped 7 bases and J dropped 7; count of bases not matched to a gene: 3. The CDR3 nucleotides read TGTGCCAGCAAGGTAGCGGGAAATGAGCAGTTCTTC. Its translation is CASKVAGNEQFF.

This rearrangement joins TRBV19 to TRBJ2-5, with 7 bases matching TRBD2. The CDR3 consists of 16 residues. Germline V gene sequence: CDR1 LNHDA, CDR2 SQIVND (reference sequence). V lost 3 bases to trimming and J lost 3 bases; unmatched junction nucleotides: 10. This CDR3 is CASSMGFVAGEETQYF. As DNA, the CDR3 is TGTGCCAGTAGTATGGGGTTTGTCGCGGGAGAAGAGACCCAGTACTTC. The variable domain in full, with the rest retrieved from reference TRBV19 and TRBJ2-5, is DGGITQSPKYLFRKEGQNVTLSCEQNLNHDAMYWYRQDPGQGLRLIYYSQIVNDFQKGDIAEGYSVSREKKESFPLTVTSAQKNPTAFYLCASSMGFVAGEETQYFGPGTRLLVL.

The rearrangement links TRBV7-9 to TRBJ2-2; D possibly corresponds to TRBD2 (6 bases). V lost 1 base and J lost 4, with 10 bases in between. The CDR3 consists of 15 residues. CDR1 and CDR2 from the germline V gene are SEHNR and FQNEAQ (reference sequence). CDR3 DNA: TGTGCCAGCAGCTTAGTAAGCGGGCGCACCGGGGAGCTGTTTTTT. Protein: CASSLVSGRTGELFF.

V and J are TRBV15 and TRBJ2-7; tentatively, D is TRBD1 (5 bases). Trimming took off 1 base at V and 4 bases at J, with 8 bases between the two ends. CDR1 and CDR2 (germline): LNHNV, YYDKDF (reference sequence). The CDR3 is made up of 13 amino acids. CDR3 region: CATSRGTSYEQYF. Here the CDR3 DNA reads TGTGCCACCAGCAGAGGGACATCATACGAGCAGTACTTC. The full variable domain, in which reference TRBV15 and TRBJ2-7 provide the parts outside the CDR3, is DAMVIQNPRYQVTQFGKPVTLSCSQTLNHNVMYWYQQKSSQAPKLLFHYYDKDFNNEADTPDNFQSRRPNTSFCFLDIRSPGLGDTAMYLCATSRGTSYEQYFGPGTRLTVT.

The V gene is TRBV4-2, the J gene TRBJ2-7; 12 bases match TRBD2. The CDR3 runs 16 residues. Germline CDR1 LGHNA, CDR2 YNFKEQ. J lost 1 base, V lost 3 bases, and 4 bases had no gene match. In DNA, the CDR3 is TGTGCCAGCAGCCAGGCCGGGACTAGCGGGTCCTACGAGCAGTACTTC. Protein product: CASSQAGTSGSYEQYF.

In regard to this clone: One end of the junction is discordant with germline, which a read error may explain. V usage is TRBV7-7 and J usage is TRBJ2-2, with D possibly TRBD2 on 6 matching bases. Germline CDR1 reads SSHAT; CDR2 reads FNYEAQ (reference sequence). The CDR3 spans 17 residues. For the CDR3, the DNA is TGTGCTAGCAGCTTATCGGGAGCTAAGGCGAACACCGGGGAGCTGTTTTTT. Protein product: CASSLSGAKANTGELFF.

The rearrangement uses TRBV27 and TRBJ2-3, with TRBD2 identical over 8 bases. The CDR3 sequence is 16 residues long. Germline values: CDR1 MNHEY, CDR2 SMNVEV (reference sequence). The V gene end was trimmed by 2 bases and the J gene end by 1 base; junction bases not matched to a gene: 5. For the CDR3, the DNA is TGTGCCAGCAGTTTAGAAGGGACTAGACGCACAGATACGCAGTATTTT. It specifies CASSLEGTRRTDTQYF.

The rearrangement joins TRBV7-8 to TRBJ2-5; possible D gene TRBD2, 5 bases. The end of the DNA aligns better with TRBJ2-7, so the J call may be wrong. Germline V gives CDR1 SGHVS, CDR2 FQNEAQ. The CDR3 runs to 13 residues. CDR3 sequence reads: CASSLRGSYEQYF. CDR3 nucleotide sequence: TGTGCCAGCAGCTTACGAGGGAGCTACGAGCAGTACTTC.

The chain uses TRBV6-1 and TRBJ2-5; the match to TRBD2 covers 9 bases. V gave up 2 bases and J gave up 5 bases; unmatched junction bases: 6. Germline-derived CDR1 and CDR2 are MNHNS and SASEGT. The CDR3 is 15 residues long. CDR3 amino acids: CASSERLAEGETQYF. CDR3 nucleotides: TGTGCCAGCAGTGAAAGACTAGCGGAGGGGGAGACCCAGTACTTC.

The rearrangement links TRBV4-1 to TRBJ2-7; 15 positions match TRBD2. Per the germline V gene, CDR1 is MGHRA and CDR2 is YSYEKL. The CDR3 sequence is 17 residues long. V dropped 4 bases and J dropped 0; count of bases not matched to a gene: 4. CDR3 sequence: CASSPRTSGRVSYEQYF. The CDR3 nucleotides read TGCGCCAGCAGCCCCCGGACTAGCGGGAGGGTCTCCTACGAGCAGTACTTC.

The chain uses TRBV28 and TRBJ1-1; 8 bases agree with TRBD1. This CDR3 is built from 12 residues. Trimming at V came to 6 bases and at J to 11 bases, leaving 8 bases not matched to a gene. Germline V gene lookup returns CDR1 MDHEN and CDR2 SYDVKM. The CDR3 here is CASSLGQGRAFF. The CDR3 nucleotides are TGTGCCAGCAGCTTAGGACAGGGACGGGCTTTCTTT.

The V and J genes are TRBV2 and TRBJ1-2; 8 nucleotides match TRBD1. Germline assignment: CDR1 SNHLY and CDR2 FYNNEI. The CDR3 is 14 residues long. Losses at the gene ends were 7 bases for V and 4 bases for J; bases not matched to a gene: 8. CDR3 nucleotides: TGTGCCAGCACGAGGACAGGGCGGTTCTATGGCTACACCTTC. Its protein is CASTRTGRFYGYTF.

The chain is built from TRBV30 and TRBJ2-5; D possibly corresponds to TRBD2 (5 bases). Gene TRBJ2-7 matches the end of the DNA better, so the J call may be wrong. The germline CDR1 and CDR2 sequences are GTSNPN and SVGIG (reference sequence). The CDR3 contains 13 residues. CDR3 sequence reads: CAGMGSRVHEQYF. The CDR3 nucleotides read TGTGCTGGGATGGGGTCGAGGGTTCACGAGCAGTACTTC.

The chain couples TRBV5-1 to TRBJ2-1, with 10 bases lining up with TRBD2. The length of the CDR3 is 17 residues. Germline V gene sequence: CDR1 SGHRS, CDR2 YFSETQ. V was clipped by 0 bases and J by 3 bases; unmatched bases: 6. The CDR3 bases are TGCGCCAGCAGCTTGGTAGGACTAGCGGCCCTCTACAATGAGCAGTTCTTC. Translation: CASSLVGLAALYNEQFF.

This chain links TRBV27 with TRBJ2-7; no reliable D call. CDR3 length: 13 amino acids. CDR1 is MNHEY, CDR2 SMNVEV, per germline (reference sequence). V lost 1 base and J 3 bases, leaving 7 bases between the germline ends. The CDR3 loop reads CASSLYADYEQYF. In DNA, the CDR3 is TGTGCCAGCAGTTTATACGCAGACTACGAGCAGTACTTC.

The V gene is TRBV28, the J gene TRBJ2-7; 8 nucleotides match TRBD2. Per germline, CDR1 MDHEN and CDR2 SYDVKM. V was pared by 10 bases and J by 1 base, with 12 bases of the junction left unmatched. This CDR3 comprises 15 residues. The CDR3 nucleotides read TGTGCCACCCTCCGGGGGCGGGAGGTATCCTACGAGCAGTACTTC. This encodes CATLRGREVSYEQYF.

This clone appeared once. The V call is TRBV19, the J call TRBJ1-2; D is unresolved. V was trimmed by 7 bases and J by 4 bases, leaving 13 bases between them. Germline V CDR1 and CDR2: LNHDA, SQIVND (reference sequence). CDR3 length: 13 residues. The CDR3 nucleotides are TGTGCCAGTACCCACGGGGTTGGCTATGGCTACACCTTC. This sequence encodes CASTHGVGYGYTF.

This clone was seen a few times. The V gene is TRBV2, the J gene TRBJ1-1; 7 bases line up with TRBD1. J lost 1 base, V lost 6 bases, and 5 bases had no gene match. This CDR3 is built from 14 residues. Germline V gene data show CDR1 as SNHLY and CDR2 as FYNNEI. CDR3 loop: CASRGQTTNTEAFF. CDR3 in DNA: TGTGCCAGCAGGGGACAGACGACGAACACTGAAGCTTTCTTT.

The CDR3 DNA is TGTGCCAGCAGCTCGACAGGGGGCGAGGATCAGCCCCAGCATTTT. Amino acid sequence: CASSSTGGEDQPQHF. V is TRBV5-6 and J is TRBJ1-5; 10 positions match TRBD1. Germline CDR1 reads SGHDT; CDR2 reads YYEEEE. The CDR3 is 15 amino acids. V gave up 3 bases and J gave up 5 bases; unmatched junction bases: 5.